One sample yielded the 19 T cell receptor beta chains listed below, sequenced in a study of graft-versus-host responses after intestinal transplantation. TCRdb's copy holds only in-frame clones and misses some; the assay was immunoSEQ multiplex PCR. The table lists over 20,000 clones, about 92% of them singletons. The sequences come from PBMCs, collected approximately 260 days after intestinal transplant. These receptor sequences come from a human patient who received an intestinal transplant, so some T cells may come from the graft donor.

The chain uses TRBV19 and TRBJ1-1; D might be TRBD1 (6 bases). CDR1 and CDR2 from the germline V gene are LNHDA and SQIVND (reference sequence). The CDR3 loop spans 16 amino acids. The V and J ends lost 0 bases and 1 base respectively, with 12 bases between them. The CDR3 coding sequence is TGTGCCAGTAGTATAGATCAGGGGACACCGAACACTGAAGCTTTCTTT. Its protein product is CASSIDQGTPNTEAFF. The complete variable domain, with remaining parts taken from reference TRBV19 and TRBJ1-1, reads DGGITQSPKYLFRKEGQNVTLSCEQNLNHDAMYWYRQDPGQGLRLIYYSQIVNDFQKGDIAEGYSVSREKKESFPLTVTSAQKNPTAFYLCASSIDQGTPNTEAFFGQGTRLTVV.

The chain couples TRBV2 to TRBJ2-7; D tentatively fits TRBD1 or TRBD2 (5 bases each). This CDR3 comprises 13 residues. CDR1 and CDR2 from the germline V gene are SNHLY and FYNNEI. Trimming removed 8 bases at V and 3 bases at J, with 14 bases between. The CDR3 is CASRGWGNYEQYF. The CDR3 DNA sequence: TGTGCCAGCCGAGGGTGGGGGAACTACGAGCAGTACTTC.

This chain joins TRBV7-9 and TRBJ2-1; 8 positions agree with TRBD2. The J segment lost 8 bases and the V segment lost 5 bases, leaving 5 bases of the junction unmatched. Germline-derived CDR1 and CDR2 are SEHNR and FQNEAQ (reference sequence). This CDR3 comprises 13 residues. In DNA form, the CDR3 reads TGTGCCAGCAGCACGACTAGCGCGGATGAGCAGTTCTTC. Its protein is CASSTTSADEQFF.

V and J are TRBV30 and TRBJ1-2, with D unclear. The CDR3 covers 16 residues. The V gene lost 4 bases and the J gene lost 5 bases, with 23 bases spanning the gap. Per germline, CDR1 GTSNPN and CDR2 SVGIG (reference sequence). The CDR3 sequence: CAWTQELTLDLYGYTF. As DNA, the CDR3 is TGTGCCTGGACCCAGGAACTTACCCTAGACCTTTATGGCTACACCTTC.

V and J are TRBV5-5 and TRBJ2-1; 16 positions match TRBD2. V lost 2 bases, J lost 7 bases, and 3 bases stayed unmatched. Germline-derived CDR1 and CDR2 are SGHKS and YYEKEE (reference sequence). The CDR3 is made up of 16 amino acids. The CDR3 DNA is TGTGCCAGCAGCTTCGAGGGACTAGCGGGAGGGAATGAGCAGTTCTTC. Translated, it gives CASSFEGLAGGNEQFF.

The rearrangement joins TRBV27 to TRBJ2-2; D gene uncertain. The germline CDR1 and CDR2 sequences are MNHEY and SMNVEV (reference sequence). CDR3 length: 16 amino acids. The germline V and J ends were trimmed by 3 bases and 0 bases, with 11 bases remaining between them. The CDR3 region is CASSLVSRANTGELFF. The CDR3 bases are TGTGCCAGCAGTTTGGTCAGTCGAGCGAACACCGGGGAGCTGTTTTTT.

This sequence joins TRBV5-1 and TRBJ2-5; TRBD2 is a possible D gene (6 bases). The CDR3 runs to 16 residues. Trimming took 1 base from V and 2 from J, leaving 15 bases between them. Germline lookup yields CDR1 SGHRS and CDR2 YFSETQ. In nucleotides, the CDR3 is TGCGCCAGCAGCTTGTTACCCGGGGAGGTACAAGAGACCCAGTACTTC. Translation gives CASSLLPGEVQETQYF.

CDR3 region: CTSSQVQPIYEQYF. The CDR3 nucleotides read TGCACCAGCAGCCAAGTCCAACCGATCTACGAGCAGTACTTC. V usage is TRBV1 and J usage is TRBJ2-7. TRBV1 constitutes a pseudogene. The CDR3 length is 14 residues.

CDR3 sequence reads: CASSPLGHENQPQHF. DNA for the CDR3: TGTGCCAGCTCGCCCTTAGGGCACGAGAATCAGCCCCAGCATTTT. The chain is built from TRBV18 and TRBJ1-5; D unresolved. CDR1 is KGHSH and CDR2 is LQKENI in the germline V gene. V shed 6 bases and J shed 4 bases, with 16 bases lying between them. The CDR3 has 15 amino acids.

The chain joins TRBV27 to TRBJ2-1; TRBD1 or TRBD2 may be the D gene (6 bases each). Deletions cut 1 base from V and 0 bases from J, with 16 bases between. Germline CDR1 reads MNHEY; CDR2 reads SMNVEV (reference sequence). The CDR3 is 18 residues long. DNA of the CDR3: TGTGCCAGCAGTTTATTAGGGGGGTCTTGGGACTCCTACAATGAGCAGTTCTTC. Its translation is CASSLLGGSWDSYNEQFF.

The V call is TRBV2, the J call TRBJ1-4, with D hard to call. CDR1 SNHLY and CDR2 FYNNEI come from the germline V gene. V was shortened by 6 bases and J by 0 bases, with 8 bases between the two germline ends. The CDR3 sequence is 14 residues long. CDR3 in amino acids: CASSRAATNEKLFF. In DNA form, the CDR3 reads TGTGCCAGCAGCCGGGCCGCAACTAATGAAAAACTGTTTTTT.

The CDR3 bases are TGTGCCAGCAGCTCGCAACCTATAGAGCAGTTCTTC. Its protein is CASSSQPIEQFF. V gene TRBV5-4 combines with J gene TRBJ2-1; the D is unclear. The CDR3 length is 12 residues. The V gene lost 3 bases and the J gene lost 10 bases, with 11 bases spanning the gap. CDR1 SGHNT and CDR2 YYREEE come from the germline V gene (reference sequence).

The rearrangement links TRBV27 to TRBJ1-5; D not certain. The V end was cut by 3 bases, the J end by 2 bases, with 11 bases between. The CDR3 sequence is 15 residues long. The germline CDR1 and CDR2 sequences are MNHEY and SMNVEV (reference sequence). The chain's CDR3 is CASSLRRVGNQPQHF. In DNA, the CDR3 is TGTGCCAGCAGTTTGAGAAGGGTAGGCAATCAGCCCCAGCATTTT.

The V call is TRBV10-2, the J call TRBJ1-1, with unresolved D. The CDR3 length is 14 residues. Germline lookup yields CDR1 WSHSY and CDR2 SAAADI. V dropped 5 bases and J dropped 3 bases, with 13 bases sitting between them. CDR3 loop: CASSPLGRDTEAFF. The CDR3 DNA reads TGCGCCAGCAGTCCACTGGGGAGGGACACTGAAGCTTTCTTT.

The rearrangement links TRBV5-1 to TRBJ1-5, with D maybe TRBD1 (5 bases). The CDR3 length is 14 residues. Germline values: CDR1 SGHRS, CDR2 YFSETQ. V was clipped by 4 bases and J by 4 bases, with 12 bases between them. The DNA for the CDR3 is TGCGCCAGCAGCACAACAGGCGAGAATCAGCCCCAGCATTTT. Protein product: CASSTTGENQPQHF.

This rearrangement joins TRBV21-1 to TRBJ1-2; the table's D call of TRBD1 was not tested on the DNA. TRBV21-1 represents a pseudogene. The CDR3 runs to 13 residues. As DNA, the CDR3 is TGTGCCAGCAGCGGACAGGGCGAGGATGGCTACACCTTC. Its translation: CASSGQGEDGYTF.

This clone was recorded only once. The chain is built from TRBV6-1 and TRBJ2-1, with 10 bases fitting TRBD2. Unmatched junction bases numbered 4, after V lost 6 bases and J lost 5 bases. This CDR3 is 14 amino acids long. Germline lookup yields CDR1 MNHNS and CDR2 SASEGT. The CDR3 region has the DNA TGTGCCAGCAGGCTAGGACTAGCGGACAATGAGCAGTTCTTC. Translating gives CASRLGLADNEQFF.

The rearrangement joins TRBV7-9 to TRBJ2-4; D is undetermined. V was cut by 6 bases and J by 7 bases, with 10 bases left in between. The length of the CDR3 is 12 residues. Per the germline V gene, CDR1 is SEHNR and CDR2 is FQNEAQ (reference sequence). The DNA for the CDR3 is TGTGCCAGCAGTCAAGGGATGAACATTCAGTACTTC. Translated, it gives CASSQGMNIQYF.

This clone was detected only once. The chain joins TRBV4-1 to TRBJ2-7; 7 bases are a match to TRBD2. CDR1 and CDR2 (germline): MGHRA, YSYEKL. This CDR3 is 14 amino acids long. V gave up 0 bases and J gave up 6 bases; unmatched junction bases: 5. DNA for the CDR3: TGCGCCAGCAGCCAAGATAGGGAGGGTGGCGAGCAGTACTTC. Translating gives CASSQDREGGEQYF.